The clone carrying this T cell receptor beta chain was counted between two and nine times. As yet, its antigen is unknown. The record originates from a study of T cells in Graves' hyperthyroidism and ophthalmopathy. Findings of the study overall: Within blood appeared most thyroid clonotypes that had expanded above 0.001.

The CDR3 is made up of 12 amino acids. V was clipped by 5 bases and J by 4 bases, with 11 bases between them. The germline V gene has CDR1 DFQATT and CDR2 SNEGSKA (reference sequence). Not enrolled were patients with uncontrolled infection, other autoimmune disease, pregnancy or lactation. Diagnoses rested on clinical symptoms, serum thyroxine and TRAb, thyroid ultrasound and orbital computed tomography. PBMCs were sourced from approximately 9 ml fresh peripheral blood. RNA transcripts gave rise to amplified TCR beta CDR3 regions. First-round RT-PCR targeting the TCR CDR3 was performed with the HTBI primer set. TCRdb ran MiXCR on the multiplex PCR reads and lists one entry per CDR3 protein. The sample yields 700,000 or so distinct CDR3 sequences, about a sixth seen once.

The chain is built from TRBV20-1 and TRBJ1-2; no clear D. The origin of this receptor is a young man with Graves' hyperthyroidism. Sequencing was performed on blood. This CDR3 is CSAPSATYGYTF. The CDR3 bases are TGCAGTGCTCCATCAGCAACCTATGGCTACACCTTC.